This TCR beta chain derives from a study of early T cells in non-severe SARS-CoV-2 infection listed by TCRdb under 2021. Broadly, across the study: Bulk RNA from unsorted whole blood was used for TCR sequencing, so alpha and beta chains could not be paired. Paper-wide results and their limitations: VDJdb matching was skewed toward anti-spike CD8 responses, so virus-specific expansions were likely underestimated and private and CD4 specificities were missed.

The library was built by means of 5' RACE. This sample was sequenced with a NextSeq 500. In the TCR library protocol, unique molecular identifiers were attached to individual cDNA molecules to correct for PCR bias and sequencing error. TCR alpha and beta chains were both sequenced, and the abundances of alpha and beta sequences in each sample were closely correlated with each other. The paper's processing steps were these. Decombinator V4 was used to annotate TCR sequences for V gene, J gene and CDR3. Expanded TCRs were defined as changing significantly between any two time points under a Poisson model with p below 0.0001. TCR abundances were normalised to the total number of TCRs sequenced in each sample and reported as counts per million. VDJdb, accessed 1 November 2021, was searched for CMV, EBV and SARS-CoV-2 annotated TCRs, with TCRs annotated for multiple antigens excluded. Using fastp at Q25 and MiXCR, TCRdb reprocessed the public reads and kept productive beta chains. Rows with a matching CDR3 protein are joined into one entry that keeps the most common DNA and genes. The V and J calls and clone size are TCRdb's, not the authors'. The sample table holds about 47,000 distinct CDR3 sequences, of which around a tenth were seen once. The ten biggest clones cover about 5.4% of the sample.

Set within a cohort of healthcare workers in London, UK, this nested case-control study involved weekly PCR testing of nasopharyngeal swabs along with blood sampling. Healthcare workers were recruited between 23 and 31 March 2020, during the week of the UK lockdown, and were followed weekly for up to about 15 weeks. This clonotype came up many times. The antigen this receptor binds is unknown. One base away there is no much larger clone; base qualities are not given. This material consisted of whole blood, taken at baseline. This clonotype was obtained from an adult who was a healthcare worker with PCR-confirmed SARS-CoV-2 infection or an uninfected control (not recorded which).

The CDR3 corresponds to CASSPGPSGNYEQYF. The base sequence is TGTGCCAGCAGCCCCGGGCCCTCGGGAAACTACGAGCAGTACTTC. The chain joins TRBV5-6 to TRBJ2-7; tentative D gene TRBD2, with 5 bases matching. The germline V gene yields SGHDT for CDR1 and YYEEEE for CDR2. The CDR3 has 15 amino acids, counting the end cysteine and phenylalanine. The DNA shown is the 45-base CDR3, in frame from base 1. V and J are truncated by 4 bases and 3 bases respectively, leaving an intervening sequence of 17 bases.